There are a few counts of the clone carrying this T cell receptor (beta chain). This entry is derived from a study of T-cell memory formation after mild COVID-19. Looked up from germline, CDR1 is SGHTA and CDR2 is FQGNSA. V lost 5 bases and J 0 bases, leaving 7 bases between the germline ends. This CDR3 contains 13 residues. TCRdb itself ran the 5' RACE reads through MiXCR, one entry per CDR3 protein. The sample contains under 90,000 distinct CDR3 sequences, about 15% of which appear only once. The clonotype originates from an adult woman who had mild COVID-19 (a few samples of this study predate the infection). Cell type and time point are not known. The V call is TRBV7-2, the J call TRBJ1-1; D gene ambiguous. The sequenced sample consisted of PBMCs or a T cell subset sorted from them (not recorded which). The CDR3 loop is CASSPTMNTEAFF. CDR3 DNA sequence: TGTGCCAGCAGCCCCACAATGAACACTGAAGCTTTCTTT.